This entry concerns a single T cell receptor (beta chain). How the authors handled the data: It was from reference gene primer amplification that nucleated cell counts were estimated. The data were produced by immunoSEQ multiplex PCR, yet TCRdb's version contains in-frame clones alone and is incomplete. The D gene and trimming were derived from the DNA, and the V and J assignments and clone size from that table. This table holds under 250,000 clones, about 90% found once. V gave up 2 bases and J gave up 6 bases, with 9 bases separating them. The CDR3 has 12 residues. Germline CDR1 and CDR2: SGHRS and YFSETQ. This specimen comes from a study of blood T cell repertoires in COVID-19. Study context: Acute and convalescent COVID-19 specimens originated in the United States, Italy and Spain. Nucleic acid was either cDNA or gDNA, and it came from T cells, B-cell-depleted T cells, or PBMCs.

The cohort comprised adults aged about 18 to 90 years residing in 24 US areas. Sequencing was done on a sample of PBMCs or T cells enriched from blood (not recorded which). This clonotype was sampled from a woman aged 25 to 45 who had been exposed to COVID-19. The chain couples TRBV5-1 to TRBJ2-7, with no clear D. The CDR3 loop is CASSLDSVEQYF. CDR3 DNA sequence: TGCGCCAGCAGCTTAGACTCGGTCGAGCAGTACTTC.